Listed below are T cell receptor beta chains from one sample, sequenced in a study of T cells in localized non-small cell lung cancer. The protocol was immunoSEQ multiplex PCR, while the TCRdb copy is restricted to in-frame clones and leaves out a portion. Among 55,000 to 65,000 clones listed, approximately 89% were seen once. The specimen was peripheral blood, collected before any cancer treatment. All receptors derive from a man aged 35-69 years with stage I lung adenocarcinoma. The CDR3 runs from the conserved cysteine through the conserved F or W. The order of the fields is V gene, J gene, D gene, clone size, CDR3 DNA, CDR3 protein. D genes are given only for firm matches. Expanded clones are given a class, and other clones once, few, many or no size at all.

>TRBV6-4|TRBJ2-1|-|-
TGTGCCAGCAGCCCCCCAGGGGACAATAATGAGCAGTTCTTC
CASSPPGDNNEQFF
>TRBV21-1|TRBJ1-5|-|-
TGTGCCAGCCGACTCTGCCGGCAGCCCCAGCATTTT
CASRLCRQPQHF
>TRBV29-1|TRBJ1-1|-|-
TGCAGCGTTGAGGGGGGGGCGGGTACTGAAGCTTTCTTT
CSVEGGAGTEAFF
>TRBV5-6|TRBJ1-2|-|once
TGTGCCAGCAGCTTGGGTATGGAGACGACCTATGGCTACACCTTC
CASSLGMETTYGYTF
>TRBV9|TRBJ2-6|-|-
TGTGCCAGCAGCACGGGACTTTTGGCATCTGGGGCCAACGTCCTGACTTTC
CASSTGLLASGANVLTF
>TRBV18|TRBJ2-1|-|-
TGTGCCAGCTCCCGGGACGTTTACTCCTACAATGAGCAGTTCTTC
CASSRDVYSYNEQFF
>TRBV4-1|TRBJ2-7|TRBD2|-
TGCGCCAGCAGCCTAGGGGCTAGCGGGACATACGAGCAGTACTTC
CASSLGASGTYEQYF
>TRBV6-1|TRBJ1-1|-|-
TGTGCCAGCAGTCCCGTGGGGGCTGAAGCTTTCTTT
CASSPVGAEAFF
>TRBV9|TRBJ2-1|TRBD2|-
TGTGCCAGCAGCGTAGCCCTACTAGCGAAATACAATGAGCAGTTCTTC
CASSVALLAKYNEQFF
>TRBV5-5|TRBJ2-4|TRBD1|-
TGTGCCAGCAGCTTCCAAAACAGGGGGGAGGTCAAAAACATTCAGTACTTC
CASSFQNRGEVKNIQYF
>TRBV27|TRBJ1-4|TRBD1|once
TGTGCCAGCAGTTGGGACAGGGTGGGCGAAAAACTGTTTTTT
CASSWDRVGEKLFF
>TRBV7-2|TRBJ2-7|-|-
TGTGCCAGCAGCTTGTTTGTGAGAGGGTATAGCGCCGAAGGCGTAGAGCAGTACTTC
CASSLFVRGYSAEGVEQYF
>TRBV12-5|TRBJ2-5|TRBD2|once
TGTGCTAGTGGTCCTATCGGGGGGTTGGGGAAAAGAGATAACCAGTACTTC
CASGPIGGLGKRDNQYF
>TRBV7-9|TRBJ2-5|-|-
TGTGCCAGCAGACGGGGGGCTCGAGAGACCCAGTACTTC
CASRRGARETQYF
>TRBV5-6|TRBJ2-1|-|-
TGTGCCAGCAGCCTGACTGTTAGTACCTACAATGAGCAGTTCTTC
CASSLTVSTYNEQFF
>TRBV4-1|TRBJ2-4|TRBD2|-
TGCGCCAGCAGCCACCAGAGCGGGAGAAGGGACATTCAGTACTTC
CASSHQSGRRDIQYF
>TRBV7-9|TRBJ1-3|-|-
TGTGCCAGCAGCTCCAACTCAGGCCGCTCTGGAAACACCATATATTTT
CASSSNSGRSGNTIYF
>TRBV6-1|TRBJ1-5|-|-
TGTGCCAGCACTTTTTCAGATCAGCCCCAGCATTTT
CASTFSDQPQHF
>TRBV5-6|TRBJ2-1|-|-
TGTGCCAGCAGCTCCTACAATGAGCAGTTCTTC
CASSSYNEQFF
>TRBV28|TRBJ1-5|-|-
TGTGCCAGCAGCATGCAGGGGTTAAGGCCCCAGCATTTT
CASSMQGLRPQHF
>TRBV4-1|TRBJ2-6|-|-
TGCGCCAGCAGCCAAGAGGTGGGGGTCTCTTTGTCTGGGGCCAACGTCCTGACTTTC
CASSQEVGVSLSGANVLTF
>TRBV18|TRBJ2-3|-|-
TGTGCCAGCTCCCTAGAGGAGGATACGCAGTATTTT
CASSLEEDTQYF
>TRBV27|TRBJ2-3|TRBD2|once
TGTGCCAGCAGTTTTCTAGGCGATCTAGCGGCCGTAAATACGCAGTATTTT
CASSFLGDLAAVNTQYF
>TRBV4-2|TRBJ2-7|-|few
TGTGCCAGCAGCCCAAATGACTTTACAGCCTACGAGCAGTACTTC
CASSPNDFTAYEQYF
>TRBV11-3|TRBJ2-1|TRBD1|medium-sized
TGTGCCAGCAGCTCCCGGGACAGGGGTTCCTACAATGAGCAGTTCTTC
CASSSRDRGSYNEQFF
>TRBV11-3|TRBJ2-5|-|-
TGTGCCAGCAGCTCGAAGTCACAAGAGACCCAGTACTTC
CASSSKSQETQYF
>TRBV28|TRBJ2-2|-|-
TGTGCCAGCAGTGATTCCAGGGACGGCTCTAGCACCGGGGAGCTGTTTTTT
CASSDSRDGSSTGELFF
>TRBV5-1|TRBJ1-2|TRBD1|-
TGCGCCAGCAGCTTGACCGGGACAGGGGGGTTTAACTATGGCTACACCTTC
CASSLTGTGGFNYGYTF
>TRBV9|TRBJ2-7|-|-
TGTGCCAGCAGCCCAGGGGCGGCAACCTACGAGCAGTACTTC
CASSPGAATYEQYF
>TRBV25-1|TRBJ2-3|TRBD1|once
TGTGCCAGCAGTGCCGGGACAGGGAGCACAGATACGCAGTATTTT
CASSAGTGSTDTQYF
>TRBV7-6|TRBJ2-1|TRBD1|once
TGTGCCAGCAACTACGGGACAGGCGACAATGAGCAGTTCTTC
CASNYGTGDNEQFF
>TRBV4-1|TRBJ2-4|TRBD1|once
TGCGCCAGCAGCCAGGGAGGGACAGGGGCCCACTTC
CASSQGGTGAHF
>TRBV10-3|TRBJ2-7|TRBD1|-
TGTGCCATCAGTGAGACCGAGCCTCGACAGGGCAACCACGAGCAGTACTTC
CAISETEPRQGNHEQYF